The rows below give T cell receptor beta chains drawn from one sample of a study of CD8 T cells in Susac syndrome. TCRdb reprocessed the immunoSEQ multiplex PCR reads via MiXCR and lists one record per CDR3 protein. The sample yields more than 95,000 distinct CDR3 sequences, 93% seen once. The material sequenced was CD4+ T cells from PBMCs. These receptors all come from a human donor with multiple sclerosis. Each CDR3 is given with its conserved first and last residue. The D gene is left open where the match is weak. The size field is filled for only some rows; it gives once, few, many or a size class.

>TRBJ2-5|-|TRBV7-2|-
TGTGCCAGCAGCTCGGAAGGAGAGACCCAGTACTTC
CASSSEGETQYF
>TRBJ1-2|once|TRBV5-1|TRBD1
TGCGCCAGCAGCGCCACCGGGACAGAGTATGGCTACACCTTC
CASSATGTEYGYTF
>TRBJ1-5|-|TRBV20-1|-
TGCAGTGCTCCCGGTAGGGGTAGAGCGCAGCCCCAGCATTTT
CSAPGRGRAQPQHF
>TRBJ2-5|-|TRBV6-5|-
TGTGCCAGCAGTTACTCCGCAGGGGTTGGGGAGACCCAGTACTTC
CASSYSAGVGETQYF
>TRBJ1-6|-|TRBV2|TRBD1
TGTGCCAGCAGTGAAAACAGGGGTAATTCACCCCTCCACTTT
CASSENRGNSPLHF
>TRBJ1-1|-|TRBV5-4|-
TGTGCCAGCAGCGCCGGGGCACACACTGAAGCTTTCTTT
CASSAGAHTEAFF
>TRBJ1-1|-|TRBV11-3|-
TGTGCCAGCAGACCTCTCCCAAACACTGAAGCTTTCTTT
CASRPLPNTEAFF
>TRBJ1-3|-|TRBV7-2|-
TGTGCCAGCAGCTCCGACTCTGGAAACACCATATATTTT
CASSSDSGNTIYF
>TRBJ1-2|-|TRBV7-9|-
TGTGCCAGCAGCTTAGGTGGGACCGCCAACCCAGGGGGCTACACCTTC
CASSLGGTANPGGYTF
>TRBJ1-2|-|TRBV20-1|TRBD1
TGCAGTGCTGCCCAGGGGGATCAGGGCTACACCTTC
CSAAQGDQGYTF
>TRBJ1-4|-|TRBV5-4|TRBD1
TGTGCCAGCAGCTTTAACAGGGGGCAGGATGGTGAAAAACTGTTTTTT
CASSFNRGQDGEKLFF
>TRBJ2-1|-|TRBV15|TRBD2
TGTGCCACCGCGATAGTGGCTAGCGGGTGGGGCAGGGAGCAGTTCTTC
CATAIVASGWGREQFF
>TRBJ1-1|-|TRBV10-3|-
TGTGCCGCCTCCCTGACAGAGACGAACACTGAAGCTTTCTTT
CAASLTETNTEAFF
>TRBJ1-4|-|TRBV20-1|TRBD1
TGCAGTGCTCGACCCGGGACAGCTAATGAAAAACTGTTTTTT
CSARPGTANEKLFF
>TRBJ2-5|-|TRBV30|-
TGTGCCTGGAGTGTAGGGGGCCAAGAGACCCAGTACTTC
CAWSVGGQETQYF
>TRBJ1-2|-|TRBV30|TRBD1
TGTGCCTGGAAGACAGGGAGTGGGATCGGCTACACCTTC
CAWKTGSGIGYTF
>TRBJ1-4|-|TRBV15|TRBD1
TGTGCCACCAACCCGGACAGGGGGTCGGAAAAACTGTTTTTT
CATNPDRGSEKLFF
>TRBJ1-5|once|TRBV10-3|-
TGTGCCATCAGTGAGTGGATGAATCAGCCCCAGCATTTT
CAISEWMNQPQHF
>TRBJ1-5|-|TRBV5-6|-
TGTGCCAGCAGCGGGGGGACGGGCACCAATCAGCCCCAGCATTTT
CASSGGTGTNQPQHF
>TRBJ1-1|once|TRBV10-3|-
TGTGCCATCAGTGACAGCATCTCGAACACTGAAGCTTTCTTT
CAISDSISNTEAFF
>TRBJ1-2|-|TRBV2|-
TGTGCCAGCAGTGAAACGGGGAGCCGGGGCTACACCTTC
CASSETGSRGYTF
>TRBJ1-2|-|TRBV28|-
TGTGCCAGCACCATCCTCCCGACGGATGGCTACACCTTC
CASTILPTDGYTF
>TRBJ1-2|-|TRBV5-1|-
TGCGCCAGCAGCCATTCCGGGACAAACTATGGCTACACCTTC
CASSHSGTNYGYTF
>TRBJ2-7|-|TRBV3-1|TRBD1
TGTGCCAGCAGCCAAGGGGACAGAGCCTACGAGCAGTACTTC
CASSQGDRAYEQYF
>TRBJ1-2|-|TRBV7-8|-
TGTGCCAGCAGCCCGAGGGCCCCGCTTGTCGGGTATGGCTACACCTTC
CASSPRAPLVGYGYTF
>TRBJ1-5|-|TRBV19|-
TGTGCCAGTAGTACACGACAGAGCAATCAGCCCCAGCATTTT
CASSTRQSNQPQHF
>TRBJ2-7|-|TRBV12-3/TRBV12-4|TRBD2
TGTGCCAGCAGTTTAGGTAGCGGGGACGTCTACGAGCAGTACTTC
CASSLGSGDVYEQYF
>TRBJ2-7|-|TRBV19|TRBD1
TGTGCCAGTAGTCCCCGAGGGACAGGGGGTTTAAGGGAGCAGTACTTC
CASSPRGTGGLREQYF
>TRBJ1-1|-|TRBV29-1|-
TGCAGCGTTCGGTGGCAGGGAGACACTGAAGCTTTCTTT
CSVRWQGDTEAFF
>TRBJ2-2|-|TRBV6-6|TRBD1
TGTGCCAGCAGTAACTCCGGGACAGGGGGCTTGGGGGAGCTGTTTTTT
CASSNSGTGGLGELFF
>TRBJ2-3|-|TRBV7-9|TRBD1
TGTGCCAGCAGCTCACCGGACAGGGTAGGCACAGATACGCAGTATTTT
CASSSPDRVGTDTQYF
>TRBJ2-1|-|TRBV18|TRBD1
TGTGCCAGCTCACTATTTTCCGGGACAGGGGGCTCCTACAATGAGCAGTTCTTC
CASSLFSGTGGSYNEQFF
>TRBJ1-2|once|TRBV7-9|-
TGTGCCAGCAGCTTCGCCCTTCCCAAGGGGGGCTACACCTTC
CASSFALPKGGYTF
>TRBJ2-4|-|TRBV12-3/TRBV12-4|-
TGTGCCAGCACCTCTACGGGAGTAATAGCCAAAAACATTCAGTACTTC
CASTSTGVIAKNIQYF
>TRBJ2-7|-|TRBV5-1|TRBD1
TGCGCCAGCAGCCTATCCGGGACAGGTTATAAAAAGCAGTACTTC
CASSLSGTGYKKQYF
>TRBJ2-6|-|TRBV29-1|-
TGCAGCGTTGGGACAGCTGGGGCCAACGTCCTGACTTTC
CSVGTAGANVLTF
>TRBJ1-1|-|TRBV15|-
TGTGCCACCAGCAGAGATATGAAGGAGAACACTGAAGCTTTCTTT
CATSRDMKENTEAFF
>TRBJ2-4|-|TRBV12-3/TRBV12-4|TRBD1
TGTGCCAGCACCTTCGACCCTCCGGGACAGGCAGCCAAAAACATTCAGTACTTC
CASTFDPPGQAAKNIQYF
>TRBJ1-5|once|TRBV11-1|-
TGTGCCAGCAGGTCCTTGGGGGCCTACCCCATCTCCGTCAGACCGAATCAGCCCCAGCATTTT
CASRSLGAYPISVRPNQPQHF
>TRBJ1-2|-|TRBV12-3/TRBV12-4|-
TGTGCCAGCAGTTTAGGCGTCGCGTTCAACTATGGCTACACCTTC
CASSLGVAFNYGYTF
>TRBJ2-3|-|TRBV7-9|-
TGTGCCAGCAGCGACCAGACTAAAAAGAGCACAGATACGCAGTATTTT
CASSDQTKKSTDTQYF
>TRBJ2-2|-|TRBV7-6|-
TGTGCCAGCAGCCCCAATCGGGCGGCCCCGCAAGGGGAGCTGTTTTTT
CASSPNRAAPQGELFF
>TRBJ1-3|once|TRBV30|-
TGTTCCCTGGACAGTTTTTCTGGAAACACCATATATTTT
CSLDSFSGNTIYF
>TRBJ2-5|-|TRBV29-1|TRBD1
TGCAGCGTTGGAGGGGACAGGGGACGTTTTCAAGAGACCCAGTACTTC
CSVGGDRGRFQETQYF
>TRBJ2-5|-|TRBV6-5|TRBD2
TGTGCCAGCAGTTCCCAGCGGGGGCTAGAGACCCAGTACTTC
CASSSQRGLETQYF
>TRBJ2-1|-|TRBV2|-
TGTGCCAGCAGAGGGACTGGGCAGTTCTTC
CASRGTGQFF
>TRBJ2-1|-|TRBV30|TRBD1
TGTGCCTGGAGCCCTTTCCCGGGACAGGAATACAATGAGCAGTTCTTC
CAWSPFPGQEYNEQFF
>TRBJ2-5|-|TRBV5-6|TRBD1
TGTGCCAGCAGCTTGGATTCGGGACAGGGGGGCTCGGAGACCCAGTACTTC
CASSLDSGQGGSETQYF
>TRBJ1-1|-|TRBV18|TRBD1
TGTGCCAGCTCACGAACAGGGGACGCTCGGGGGTCCACTGAAGCTTTCTTT
CASSRTGDARGSTEAFF
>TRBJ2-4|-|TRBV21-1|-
TGTGCCAGCAGCAAAGACCTGGACAGGGGCTCTCCCCGGGCCAAAAACATTCAGTACTTC
CASSKDLDRGSPRAKNIQYF
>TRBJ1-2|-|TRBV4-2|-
TGTGCCAGCAGCCCCGGGGGTTTGGCAGGGGATAACTATGGCTACACCTTC
CASSPGGLAGDNYGYTF
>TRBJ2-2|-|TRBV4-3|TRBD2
TGCGCCAGCAGCCAAGGGGGGACTATTCCTACCGGGGAGCTGTTTTTT
CASSQGGTIPTGELFF
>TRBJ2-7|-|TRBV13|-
TGTGCCAGCAGCTCTGATGTTGGGGGCCCATCCTACGAGCAGTACTTC
CASSSDVGGPSYEQYF
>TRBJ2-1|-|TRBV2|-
TGTGCCAGCGATCAAGACAGACACAATGAGCAGTTCTTC
CASDQDRHNEQFF
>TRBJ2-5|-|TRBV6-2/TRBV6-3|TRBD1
TGTGCCAGCAGCATCGGGACAGGGCCCCAAGAGACCCAGTACTTC
CASSIGTGPQETQYF
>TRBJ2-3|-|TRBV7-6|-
TGTGCCAGCAGCTTCGGGGCCAAGGATACGCAGTATTTT
CASSFGAKDTQYF
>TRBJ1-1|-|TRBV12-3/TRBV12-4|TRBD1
TGTGCCAGCAGTCCCAGGGACAGGGGGGGGACTGAAGCTTTCTTT
CASSPRDRGGTEAFF
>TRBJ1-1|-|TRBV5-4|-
TGTGCCAGCAGCGGAGGGGTCGGGGGCACCGGCACTGAAGCTTTCTTT
CASSGGVGGTGTEAFF
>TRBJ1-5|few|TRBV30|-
TGTGCCTGGAGCCGAGGGAGGGGTCCCAATCAGCCCCAGCATTTT
CAWSRGRGPNQPQHF